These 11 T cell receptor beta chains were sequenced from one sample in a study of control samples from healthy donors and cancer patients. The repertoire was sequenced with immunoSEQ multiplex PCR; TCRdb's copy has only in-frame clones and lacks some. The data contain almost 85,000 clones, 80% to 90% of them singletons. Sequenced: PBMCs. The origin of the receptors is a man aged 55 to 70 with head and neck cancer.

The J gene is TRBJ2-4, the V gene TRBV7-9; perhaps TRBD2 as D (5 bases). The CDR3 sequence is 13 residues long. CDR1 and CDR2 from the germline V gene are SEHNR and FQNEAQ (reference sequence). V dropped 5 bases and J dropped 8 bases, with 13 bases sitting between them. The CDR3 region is CASSPGVGDIQYF. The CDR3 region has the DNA TGTGCCAGCAGCCCCGGTGTCGGGGACATTCAGTACTTC.

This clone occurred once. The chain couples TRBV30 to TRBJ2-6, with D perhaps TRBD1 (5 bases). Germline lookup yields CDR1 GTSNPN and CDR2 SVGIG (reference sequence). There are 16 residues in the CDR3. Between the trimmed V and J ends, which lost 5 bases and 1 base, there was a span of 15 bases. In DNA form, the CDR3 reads TGTGCCTGGCAAAAAACCCCAGGGTCTGGGGCCAACGTCCTGACTTTC. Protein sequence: CAWQKTPGSGANVLTF.

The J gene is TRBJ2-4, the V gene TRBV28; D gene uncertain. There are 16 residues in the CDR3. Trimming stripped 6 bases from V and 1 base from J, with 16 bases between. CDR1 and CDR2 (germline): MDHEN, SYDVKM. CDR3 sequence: CASSIHPSLAKNIQYF. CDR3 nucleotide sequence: TGTGCCAGCAGCATCCATCCATCCTTGGCCAAAAACATTCAGTACTTC.

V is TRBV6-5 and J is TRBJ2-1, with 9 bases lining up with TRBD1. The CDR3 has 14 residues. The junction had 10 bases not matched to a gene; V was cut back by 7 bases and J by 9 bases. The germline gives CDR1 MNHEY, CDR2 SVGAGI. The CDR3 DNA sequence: TGTGCCAGCATGAGACAGGGGGGCCAGGGTGAGCAGTTCTTC. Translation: CASMRQGGQGEQFF.

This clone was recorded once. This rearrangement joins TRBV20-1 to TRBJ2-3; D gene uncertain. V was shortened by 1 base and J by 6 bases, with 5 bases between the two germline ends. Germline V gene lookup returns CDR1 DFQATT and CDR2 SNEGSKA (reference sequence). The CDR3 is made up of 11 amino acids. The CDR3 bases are TGCAGTGCTAGAGGGGTGGATACGCAGTATTTT. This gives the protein CSARGVDTQYF.

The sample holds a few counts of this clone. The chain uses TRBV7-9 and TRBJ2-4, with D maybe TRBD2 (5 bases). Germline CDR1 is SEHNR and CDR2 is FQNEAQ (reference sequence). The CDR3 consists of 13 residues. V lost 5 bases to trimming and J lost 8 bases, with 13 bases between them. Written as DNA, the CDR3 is TGTGCCAGCAGCCGGAACTACGGGGACATTCAGTACTTC. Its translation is CASSRNYGDIQYF. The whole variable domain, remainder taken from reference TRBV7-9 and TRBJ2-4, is DTGVSQNPRHKITKRGQNVTFRCDPISEHNRLYWYRQTLGQGPEFLTYFQNEAQLEKSRLLSDRFSAERPKGSFSTLEIQRTEQGDSAMYLCASSRNYGDIQYFGAGTRLSVL.

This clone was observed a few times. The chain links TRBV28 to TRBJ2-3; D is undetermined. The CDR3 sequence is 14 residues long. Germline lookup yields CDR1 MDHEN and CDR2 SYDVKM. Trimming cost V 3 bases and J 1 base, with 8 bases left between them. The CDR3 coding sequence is TGTGCCAGCAGTTTGGGGATGGGCACAGATACGCAGTATTTT. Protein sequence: CASSLGMGTDTQYF.

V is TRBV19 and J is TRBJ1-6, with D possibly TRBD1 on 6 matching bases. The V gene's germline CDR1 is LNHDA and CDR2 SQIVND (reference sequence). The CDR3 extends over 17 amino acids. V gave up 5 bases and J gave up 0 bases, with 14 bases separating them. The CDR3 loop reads CASSPGQQFSYNSPLHF. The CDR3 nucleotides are TGTGCCAGTAGTCCAGGACAGCAATTCTCCTATAATTCACCCCTCCACTTT.

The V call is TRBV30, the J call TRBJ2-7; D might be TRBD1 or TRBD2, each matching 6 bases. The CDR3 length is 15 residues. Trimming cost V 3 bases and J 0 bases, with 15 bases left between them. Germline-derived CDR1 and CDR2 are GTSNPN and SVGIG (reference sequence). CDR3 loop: CAWRIWGAGSYEQYF. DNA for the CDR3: TGTGCCTGGAGGATTTGGGGGGCCGGCTCCTACGAGCAGTACTTC.

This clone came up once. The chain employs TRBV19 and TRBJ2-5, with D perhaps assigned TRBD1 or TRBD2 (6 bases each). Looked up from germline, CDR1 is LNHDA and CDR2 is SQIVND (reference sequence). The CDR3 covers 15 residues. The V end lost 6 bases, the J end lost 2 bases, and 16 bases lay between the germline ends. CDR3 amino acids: CASSVRGGGQETQYF. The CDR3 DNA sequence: TGTGCCAGTAGCGTTAGAGGAGGGGGACAAGAGACCCAGTACTTC.

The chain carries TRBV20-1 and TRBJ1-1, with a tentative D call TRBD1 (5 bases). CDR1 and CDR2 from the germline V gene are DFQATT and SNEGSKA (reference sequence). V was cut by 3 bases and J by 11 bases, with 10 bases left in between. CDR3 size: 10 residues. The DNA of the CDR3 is TGCAGTGCTAGCTCAGGGCATGCTTTCTTT. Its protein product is CSASSGHAFF.